The T cell receptor beta chain described here comes from a study of metastatic and nonmetastatic thyroid tumors. The CDR3 is 19 residues long. Trimming at V came to 3 bases and at J to 0 bases, leaving 7 bases not matched to a gene. Germline loops: CDR1 KGHSH, CDR2 LQKENI. At least ten counts were recorded for this clone. Prior to thyroid surgery, none of the patients had received any treatment. MiXCR re-clonotyped the PCR reads for TCRdb. The table includes around 26,000 clones, 22% detected once. The receptor was derived from a female donor with papillary thyroid cancer or a benign thyroid nodule (not recorded which). Some clones in this sample may be carry-over from other donors' samples. The chain couples TRBV18 to TRBJ2-4, with 14 positions matching TRBD2. What was sequenced was blood. The CDR3 nucleotides are TGTGCCAGCTCACCGACCGGGACTAGCGGGGGCTTAGCCAAAAACATTCAGTACTTC. Amino acid sequence: CASSPTGTSGGLAKNIQYF.